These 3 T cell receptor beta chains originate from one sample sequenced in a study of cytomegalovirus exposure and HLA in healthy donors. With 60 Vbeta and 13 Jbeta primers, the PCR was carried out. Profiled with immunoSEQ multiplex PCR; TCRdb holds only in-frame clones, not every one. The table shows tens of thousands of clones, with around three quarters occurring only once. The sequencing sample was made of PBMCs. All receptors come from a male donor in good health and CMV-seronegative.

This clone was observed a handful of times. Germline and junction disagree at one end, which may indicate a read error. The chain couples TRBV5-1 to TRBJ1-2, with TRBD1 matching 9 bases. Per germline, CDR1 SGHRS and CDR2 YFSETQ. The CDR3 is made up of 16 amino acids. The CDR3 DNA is TGCGCCAGCAGCACAATAACAGGGGGCGCTGACTATGGCTACCCCTTC. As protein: CASSTITGGADYGYPF.

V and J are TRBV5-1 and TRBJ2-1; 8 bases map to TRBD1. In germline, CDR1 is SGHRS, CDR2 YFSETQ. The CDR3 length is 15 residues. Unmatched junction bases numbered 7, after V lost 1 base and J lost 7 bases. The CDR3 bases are TGCGCCAGCAGCTTGAGGGGGACAGGAAATAATGAGCAGTTCTTC. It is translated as CASSLRGTGNNEQFF.

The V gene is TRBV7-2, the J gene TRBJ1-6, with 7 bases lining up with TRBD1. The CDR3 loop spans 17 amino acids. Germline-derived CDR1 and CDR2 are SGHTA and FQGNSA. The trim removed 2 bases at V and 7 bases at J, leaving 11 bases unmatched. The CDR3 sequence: CASSLKGRAGGNSPLHF. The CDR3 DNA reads TGTGCCAGCAGCTTAAAGGGTCGGGCAGGGGGAAATTCACCCCTCCACTTT.